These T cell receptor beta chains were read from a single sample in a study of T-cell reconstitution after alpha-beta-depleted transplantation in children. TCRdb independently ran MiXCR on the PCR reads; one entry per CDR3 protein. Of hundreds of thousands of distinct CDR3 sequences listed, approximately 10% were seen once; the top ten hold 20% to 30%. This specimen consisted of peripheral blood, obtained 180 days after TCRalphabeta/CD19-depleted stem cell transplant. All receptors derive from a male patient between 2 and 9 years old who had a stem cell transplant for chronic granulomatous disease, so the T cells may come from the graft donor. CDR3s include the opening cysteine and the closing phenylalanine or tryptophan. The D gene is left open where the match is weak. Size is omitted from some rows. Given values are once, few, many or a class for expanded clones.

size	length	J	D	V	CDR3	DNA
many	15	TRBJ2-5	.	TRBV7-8	CASFDQAGFEETQYF	TGTGCCAGTTTCGACCAAGCGGGTTTCGAGGAGACCCAGTACTTC
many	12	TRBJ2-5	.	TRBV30	CAWTRDEETQYF	TGTGCCTGGACACGGGACGAAGAGACCCAGTACTTC
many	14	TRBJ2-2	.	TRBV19	CASSLTGYDGELFF	TGTGCCAGTAGCCTTACAGGGTACGACGGGGAGCTGTTTTTT
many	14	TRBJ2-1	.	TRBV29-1	CSVVTRGRRDEQFF	TGCAGCGTTGTAACCCGTGGGCGCCGAGATGAGCAGTTCTTC
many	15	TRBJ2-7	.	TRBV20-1	CSASEVGRTRYEQYF	TGCAGTGCTTCCGAGGTGGGGCGCACGCGGTACGAGCAGTACTTC
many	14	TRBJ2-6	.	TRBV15	CATSAVRGANVLTF	TGTGCCACCAGCGCGGTACGTGGGGCCAACGTCCTGACTTTC
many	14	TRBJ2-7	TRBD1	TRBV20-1	CSAPPGQGPYEQYF	TGCAGTGCTCCCCCGGGACAGGGGCCCTACGAGCAGTACTTC
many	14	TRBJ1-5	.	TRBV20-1	CSASSERRNQPQHF	TGCAGTGCTAGCAGCGAACGGCGCAATCAGCCCCAGCATTTT
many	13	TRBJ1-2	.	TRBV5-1	CASSLAPEAGYTF	TGCGCCAGCAGCTTGGCTCCTGAGGCTGGCTACACCTTC
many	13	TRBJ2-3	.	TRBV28	CASSEVWGDTQYF	TGTGCCAGCAGTGAAGTATGGGGGGATACGCAGTATTTT
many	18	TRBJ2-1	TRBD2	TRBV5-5	CASSFMVDSGGIYNEQFF	TGTGCCAGCAGCTTTATGGTGGATAGCGGGGGGATTTACAATGAGCAGTTCTTC
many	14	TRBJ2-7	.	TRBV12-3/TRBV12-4	CASSLAGEAYEQYF	TGTGCCAGCAGTTTAGCGGGAGAGGCCTACGAGCAGTACTTC
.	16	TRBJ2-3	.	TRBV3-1	CASSQSSGSSTDTQYF	TGTGCCAGCAGCCAATCGAGCGGATCAAGCACAGATACGCAGTATTTT
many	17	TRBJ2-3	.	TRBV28	CASSYLRDPLVRVTQYF	TGTGCCAGCAGCTACCTCCGGGACCCCTTGGTCAGGGTTACGCAGTATTTT
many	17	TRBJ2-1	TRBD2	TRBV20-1	CSARGLAGGIPYNEQFF	TGCAGTGCTAGAGGACTAGCGGGGGGTATTCCCTACAATGAGCAGTTCTTC
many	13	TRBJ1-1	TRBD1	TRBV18	CASSLGQGAEAFF	TGTGCCAGCAGCTTGGGGCAGGGGGCTGAAGCTTTCTTT
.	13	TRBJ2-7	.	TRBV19	CASSKTVDREQYF	TGTGCCAGTAGTAAAACGGTTGATCGCGAGCAGTACTTC